This is a list of T cell receptor beta chains from one sample in a study of T cell responses to AZD1222 COVID-19 vaccine. TCRdb's copy holds only in-frame clones and misses some; the assay was immunoSEQ multiplex PCR. This sample has 140,000 to 150,000 clones, with around 94% found just once. This specimen was peripheral blood, taken after recovery from COVID-19. The receptor set was obtained from an adult who had recovered from COVID-19. Each CDR3 is given with its conserved first and last residue. Each record gives: CDR3 length, J gene, V gene, D gene, clone size, CDR3 DNA, CDR3 protein. D genes are given only for firm matches. Where a row states a size, it is once, few, many or the class of an expanded clone; other rows omit it.

len: 16
j_gene: TRBJ2-7
v_gene: TRBV3-1/TRBV3-2
d_gene: TRBD2
abundance: NA
CDR3nt: TGTGCCAGCAGCCCGAGAGGCGGGAGGGCCCTCAACGAGCAGTACTTC
CDR3aa: CASSPRGGRALNEQYF

len: 15
j_gene: TRBJ2-5
v_gene: TRBV10-3
d_gene: NA
abundance: NA
CDR3nt: TGTGCCGCTCGGCAGGGGTTGGGGGGCCACGAGACCCAGTACTTC
CDR3aa: CAARQGLGGHETQYF

len: 11
j_gene: TRBJ2-1
v_gene: TRBV28
d_gene: NA
abundance: NA
CDR3nt: TGTGCCACGGGGTCCTACAATGAGCAGTTCTTC
CDR3aa: CATGSYNEQFF

len: 14
j_gene: TRBJ1-2
v_gene: TRBV5-1
d_gene: NA
abundance: once
CDR3nt: TGCGCCAGCAGCTTGACAGCCTCTAACTATGGCTACACCTTC
CDR3aa: CASSLTASNYGYTF

len: 19
j_gene: TRBJ2-2
v_gene: TRBV3-1/TRBV3-2
d_gene: NA
abundance: once
CDR3nt: TGTGCCAGCAGCCAAGGGGCCCTGTCCGGGGTGCGCGTGACCGGGGAGCTGTTTTTT
CDR3aa: CASSQGALSGVRVTGELFF

len: 18
j_gene: TRBJ2-3
v_gene: TRBV7-2
d_gene: TRBD2
abundance: NA
CDR3nt: TGTGCCAGCAGCTTTTTCCCGGTCAGCGGGGGTCAGACAGATACGCAGTATTTT
CDR3aa: CASSFFPVSGGQTDTQYF

len: 16
j_gene: TRBJ1-4
v_gene: TRBV4-1
d_gene: TRBD1
abundance: NA
CDR3nt: TGCGCCAGCAGCCAAGGACAGGGGGAGGGTAATGAAAAACTGTTTTTT
CDR3aa: CASSQGQGEGNEKLFF

len: 13
j_gene: TRBJ1-2
v_gene: TRBV29-1
d_gene: NA
abundance: NA
CDR3nt: TGCAGCGCCGGCCGGACAGATAACTATGGCTACACCTTC
CDR3aa: CSAGRTDNYGYTF

len: 11
j_gene: TRBJ1-1
v_gene: TRBV29-1
d_gene: TRBD1
abundance: NA
CDR3nt: TGCAGCGTTCTGGACAGGGCGGAAGCTTTCTTT
CDR3aa: CSVLDRAEAFF

len: 18
j_gene: TRBJ1-1
v_gene: TRBV14
d_gene: NA
abundance: few
CDR3nt: TGTGCCAGCAGCCAATTTTCGGCTGCGCTCCGGCTCAATCCTGAAGCTTTCTTT
CDR3aa: CASSQFSAALRLNPEAFF

len: 13
j_gene: TRBJ1-2
v_gene: TRBV19
d_gene: NA
abundance: NA
CDR3nt: TGTGCCAGTAGTAGTGCAGGCGACTATGGCTACACCTTC
CDR3aa: CASSSAGDYGYTF

len: 14
j_gene: TRBJ1-2
v_gene: TRBV19
d_gene: TRBD1
abundance: few
CDR3nt: TGTGCCAGCCGGGACAGACCCTCTAACTATGGCTACACCTTC
CDR3aa: CASRDRPSNYGYTF

len: 13
j_gene: TRBJ2-7
v_gene: TRBV18
d_gene: NA
abundance: NA
CDR3nt: TGTGCCAGCTCACGGCTAGCCTCCTACGAGCAGTACTTC
CDR3aa: CASSRLASYEQYF

len: 18
j_gene: TRBJ2-7
v_gene: TRBV11-2
d_gene: TRBD2
abundance: NA
CDR3nt: TGTGCCAGCAGCGACCCCGGGGGGAGCGGGAGGTATTTGCGCGAGCAGTACTTC
CDR3aa: CASSDPGGSGRYLREQYF

len: 14
j_gene: TRBJ2-2
v_gene: TRBV6-6
d_gene: NA
abundance: NA
CDR3nt: TGTGCCAGCAGTTACGGGGGAATCTTCGGGGAGCTGTTTTTT
CDR3aa: CASSYGGIFGELFF

len: 11
j_gene: TRBJ2-7
v_gene: TRBV28
d_gene: NA
abundance: NA
CDR3nt: TGTGCCAGCGGGCAGAATTACGAGCAGTACTTC
CDR3aa: CASGQNYEQYF

len: 13
j_gene: TRBJ1-1
v_gene: TRBV6-5
d_gene: NA
abundance: once
CDR3nt: TGTGCCAGCAGCCAGGGAGGAAACACTGAAGCTTTCTTT
CDR3aa: CASSQGGNTEAFF

len: 15
j_gene: TRBJ2-5
v_gene: TRBV7-9
d_gene: NA
abundance: NA
CDR3nt: TGTGCCAGCAGCTTTCGGGTCGGGAGAGGGGAGACCCAGTACTTC
CDR3aa: CASSFRVGRGETQYF

len: 11
j_gene: TRBJ1-2
v_gene: TRBV28
d_gene: NA
abundance: NA
CDR3nt: TGTGCCAGCAGTGGGGTGGGTGGCTACACCTTC
CDR3aa: CASSGVGGYTF

len: 15
j_gene: TRBJ2-3
v_gene: TRBV18
d_gene: TRBD2
abundance: NA
CDR3nt: TGTGCCAGCTCACCATCAGGACTAGCGGGAGCTACGCAGTATTTT
CDR3aa: CASSPSGLAGATQYF

len: 16
j_gene: TRBJ2-3
v_gene: TRBV5-4
d_gene: NA
abundance: NA
CDR3nt: TGTGCCAGCAGCTTAATTCCTGGCTGGGACTCAGATACGCAGTATTTT
CDR3aa: CASSLIPGWDSDTQYF

len: 11
j_gene: TRBJ1-4
v_gene: TRBV12-3/TRBV12-4
d_gene: NA
abundance: once
CDR3nt: TGTGCCAGCAGTACTAATGAAAAACTGTTTTTT
CDR3aa: CASSTNEKLFF

len: 13
j_gene: TRBJ2-7
v_gene: TRBV9
d_gene: NA
abundance: NA
CDR3nt: TGTGCCAGCAGCCCTGTACCCTCCTACGAGCAGTACTTC
CDR3aa: CASSPVPSYEQYF

len: 15
j_gene: TRBJ1-4
v_gene: TRBV4-1
d_gene: NA
abundance: NA
CDR3nt: TGCGCCAGCAGCCAAACCGGACAGTCATCCTGGAAACTGTTTTTT
CDR3aa: CASSQTGQSSWKLFF

len: 12
j_gene: TRBJ1-3
v_gene: TRBV28
d_gene: NA
abundance: NA
CDR3nt: TGTGCCAGCAAGACGGCAGGAAACACCATATATTTT
CDR3aa: CASKTAGNTIYF

len: 19
j_gene: TRBJ2-6
v_gene: TRBV11-2
d_gene: NA
abundance: once
CDR3nt: TGTGCCAGCAGCTCAATATCGCGGCAGGGCCTCTCTGGGGCCAACGTCCTGACTTTC
CDR3aa: CASSSISRQGLSGANVLTF

len: 16
j_gene: TRBJ2-7
v_gene: TRBV5-8
d_gene: TRBD2
abundance: NA
CDR3nt: TGTGCCAGCAGCTCCCAGTGGGCTAGCGGCTCCTACGAGCAGTACTTC
CDR3aa: CASSSQWASGSYEQYF

len: 16
j_gene: TRBJ1-6
v_gene: TRBV7-2
d_gene: NA
abundance: NA
CDR3nt: TGTGCCAGCAGACGCCGGGGGAGGGGCGGTAATTCACCCCTCCACTTT
CDR3aa: CASRRRGRGGNSPLHF

len: 14
j_gene: TRBJ1-1
v_gene: TRBV28
d_gene: TRBD1
abundance: NA
CDR3nt: TGTGCCAGCAGTATACAGGGGCAGGGCACTGAAGCTTTCTTT
CDR3aa: CASSIQGQGTEAFF

len: 15
j_gene: TRBJ2-2
v_gene: TRBV23-1
d_gene: TRBD1
abundance: NA
CDR3nt: TGCGCCAGCAGCCGGACAGGGCCGAACACCGGGGAGCTGTTTTTT
CDR3aa: CASSRTGPNTGELFF

len: 14
j_gene: TRBJ2-3
v_gene: TRBV9
d_gene: NA
abundance: NA
CDR3nt: TGTGCCAGCAGCGAGGGGATGCTCACAGATACGCAGTATTTT
CDR3aa: CASSEGMLTDTQYF

len: 16
j_gene: TRBJ2-7
v_gene: TRBV4-1
d_gene: NA
abundance: NA
CDR3nt: TGCGCCAGCAGCCTGAAGGGACCTCTTTTAGATTACGAGCAGTACTTC
CDR3aa: CASSLKGPLLDYEQYF

len: 14
j_gene: TRBJ2-7
v_gene: TRBV10-1
d_gene: NA
abundance: NA
CDR3nt: TGCGCCAGCAGTGCCACCGGGACATATGAAAAGCAGTACTTC
CDR3aa: CASSATGTYEKQYF

len: 15
j_gene: TRBJ1-1
v_gene: TRBV2
d_gene: NA
abundance: NA
CDR3nt: TGTGCCAGCAGCCCCGGACCGGGGGTGAACACTGAAGCTTTCTTT
CDR3aa: CASSPGPGVNTEAFF

len: 18
j_gene: TRBJ1-3
v_gene: TRBV30
d_gene: TRBD1
abundance: NA
CDR3nt: TGTGCCTGGAGTTCGGGACAGGGGGCCCGGAGCTCTGGAAACACCATATATTTT
CDR3aa: CAWSSGQGARSSGNTIYF

len: 18
j_gene: TRBJ2-7
v_gene: TRBV7-8
d_gene: NA
abundance: NA
CDR3nt: TGTGCCAGCAGCTTAGAAGGGGGGGGCCCTGGATATCCCTACGAGCAGTACTTC
CDR3aa: CASSLEGGGPGYPYEQYF

len: 15
j_gene: TRBJ2-2
v_gene: TRBV19
d_gene: NA
abundance: NA
CDR3nt: TGTGCCAGTAGTATAGTGGCGGGGAGTGGCGGGGAGCTGTTTTTT
CDR3aa: CASSIVAGSGGELFF

len: 15
j_gene: TRBJ2-3
v_gene: TRBV7-9
d_gene: TRBD2
abundance: NA
CDR3nt: TGTGCCAGCGAGACTAGCGGGAGCGGCCCAGATACGCAGTATTTT
CDR3aa: CASETSGSGPDTQYF

len: 16
j_gene: TRBJ2-1
v_gene: TRBV5-4
d_gene: NA
abundance: NA
CDR3nt: TGTGCCAGCAGCTCTGGGAGCACAGGACTATACAATGAGCAGTTCTTC
CDR3aa: CASSSGSTGLYNEQFF

len: 16
j_gene: TRBJ2-3
v_gene: TRBV7-6
d_gene: TRBD2
abundance: NA
CDR3nt: TGTGCCAGCAGCTTTGAGAAGCGGGAGGGGACAGATACGCAGTATTTT
CDR3aa: CASSFEKREGTDTQYF

len: 18
j_gene: TRBJ1-4
v_gene: TRBV18
d_gene: TRBD1
abundance: NA
CDR3nt: TGTGCCAGCTCCCGCGGGACAGGGGCTACCTCAACTAATGAAAAACTGTTTTTT
CDR3aa: CASSRGTGATSTNEKLFF

len: 13
j_gene: TRBJ1-2
v_gene: TRBV10-3
d_gene: NA
abundance: NA
CDR3nt: TGTGCCATCAGTGGACAGCTTAACTATGGCTACACCTTC
CDR3aa: CAISGQLNYGYTF

len: 13
j_gene: TRBJ2-3
v_gene: TRBV10-3
d_gene: NA
abundance: NA
CDR3nt: TGTGCCATCCGACCTAGTACCACAGATACGCAGTATTTT
CDR3aa: CAIRPSTTDTQYF

len: 13
j_gene: TRBJ2-5
v_gene: TRBV28
d_gene: NA
abundance: NA
CDR3nt: TGTGCCAGCAGTTTAGGGCGGTCGAGGACCCAGTACTTC
CDR3aa: CASSLGRSRTQYF

len: 17
j_gene: TRBJ1-5
v_gene: TRBV25-1
d_gene: TRBD1
abundance: NA
CDR3nt: TGTGCCAGCAGTGAATCCACCGGGACAGCCATCAATCAGCCCCAGCATTTT
CDR3aa: CASSESTGTAINQPQHF

len: 11
j_gene: TRBJ2-5
v_gene: TRBV28
d_gene: NA
abundance: NA
CDR3nt: TGTGCCAGCCGAGTACAAGAGACCCAGTACTTC
CDR3aa: CASRVQETQYF

len: 12
j_gene: TRBJ1-2
v_gene: TRBV28
d_gene: NA
abundance: NA
CDR3nt: TGTGCCAGCAGTATTCCAGGTATAGGCTACACCTTC
CDR3aa: CASSIPGIGYTF

len: 13
j_gene: TRBJ2-1
v_gene: TRBV12-5
d_gene: NA
abundance: NA
CDR3nt: TGTGCTAGTGGTTTGGTAGAACACGGTGAGCAGTTCTTC
CDR3aa: CASGLVEHGEQFF

len: 17
j_gene: TRBJ2-6
v_gene: TRBV28
d_gene: NA
abundance: NA
CDR3nt: TGTGCCAGCAGTACCCCCTCCTCAGCCCCCGGGGCCAACGTCCTGACTTTC
CDR3aa: CASSTPSSAPGANVLTF

len: 13
j_gene: TRBJ1-2
v_gene: TRBV28
d_gene: NA
abundance: NA
CDR3nt: TGTGCCAGCAGTTTTGTCAGCCTCTATGGCTACACCTTC
CDR3aa: CASSFVSLYGYTF

len: 16
j_gene: TRBJ2-3
v_gene: TRBV3-1/TRBV3-2
d_gene: TRBD2
abundance: NA
CDR3nt: TGTGCCAGCAGCTCTCGGACTAGCGGGAGAGGAGATACGCAGTATTTT
CDR3aa: CASSSRTSGRGDTQYF

len: 15
j_gene: TRBJ1-3
v_gene: TRBV6-2/TRBV6-3
d_gene: NA
abundance: NA
CDR3nt: TGTGCCAGCAGTTATTCGGACAGCTCTGGAAACACCATATATTTT
CDR3aa: CASSYSDSSGNTIYF

len: 15
j_gene: TRBJ2-7
v_gene: TRBV6-6
d_gene: TRBD2
abundance: NA
CDR3nt: TGTGCCAGCAGTTACTCGACTAGCGGGTATTACGAGCAGTACTTC
CDR3aa: CASSYSTSGYYEQYF